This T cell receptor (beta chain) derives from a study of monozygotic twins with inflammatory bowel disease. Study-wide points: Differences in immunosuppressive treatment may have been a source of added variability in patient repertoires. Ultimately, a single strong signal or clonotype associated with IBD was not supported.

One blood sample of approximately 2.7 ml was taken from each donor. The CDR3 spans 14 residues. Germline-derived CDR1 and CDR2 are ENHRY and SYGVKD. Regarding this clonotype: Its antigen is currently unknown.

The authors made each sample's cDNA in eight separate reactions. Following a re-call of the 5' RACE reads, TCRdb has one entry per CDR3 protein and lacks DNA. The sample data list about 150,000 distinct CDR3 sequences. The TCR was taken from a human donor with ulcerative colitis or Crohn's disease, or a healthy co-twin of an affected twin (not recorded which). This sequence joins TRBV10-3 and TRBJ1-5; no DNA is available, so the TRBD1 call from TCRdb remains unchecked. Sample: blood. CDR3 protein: CAISAGQSIQPQHF.